This T cell receptor beta chain was documented in a study of T cells after yellow fever vaccination. Study conclusions and caveats: Repertoires sorted by FACS could include abundant clonotypes that are contaminants from the bulk population. Although the secondary response was weaker, it peaked faster, at day 5 versus 15. Clones that expanded after primary vaccination mostly reappeared after the booster (96% CD4, approximately 85% CD8).

The authors made TCR cDNA by 5'RACE template switching, adding a universal primer site and UMIs. TCRdb redid the calling of the 5' RACE reads with MiXCR, one entry per CDR3 protein. The sample comprises roughly 500,000 distinct CDR3 sequences, over 15% of which are singletons, and roughly an eighth rests with the top ten. This clonotype was recorded a few times. The antigen is not known. Sequenced material: PBMCs, taken 15 days after the yellow fever booster vaccination. The sequence was collected from a man between 25 and 39 years old who received the YFV17D yellow fever vaccine.

The CDR3 nucleotides are TGTGCCAGCAGTGAATGGGGGGCCAAAAACATTCAGTACTTC. Amino acids: CASSEWGAKNIQYF. The chain recombines TRBV2 with TRBJ2-4; D tentatively fits TRBD1 or TRBD2 (5 bases each). Germline-derived CDR1 and CDR2 are SNHLY and FYNNEI. Trimming cost V 2 bases and J 1 base, with 6 bases left between them. The CDR3 length is 14 residues.